Shown below are 18 T cell receptor beta chains from a single sample sequenced in a study of cytomegalovirus exposure and HLA in healthy donors. With 60 Vbeta and 13 Jbeta primers, the PCR was carried out. Profiled with immunoSEQ multiplex PCR; TCRdb holds only in-frame clones, not every one. The sample yields just over 200,000 clones, around four fifths seen once. The material sequenced was PBMCs. These receptors were obtained from a woman between 40 and 55 years old in good health and CMV-seronegative.

The chain links TRBV18 to TRBJ2-2, with D perhaps matching TRBD2 (5 bases). The CDR3 spans 15 residues. CDR1 is KGHSH, CDR2 LQKENI, per germline. Trimming left V 5 bases short and J 4 bases short, with 14 bases between. CDR3 loop: CASSERAPSTGELFF. CDR3 sequence (DNA): TGTGCCAGCTCAGAGAGGGCCCCGAGCACCGGGGAGCTGTTTTTT.

This clone was seen a few times. The chain has TRBV15 and TRBJ2-3, with no clear D. The germline V and J ends were trimmed by 0 bases and 5 bases, with 3 bases remaining between them. CDR1 is LNHNV and CDR2 is YYDKDF in the germline V gene (reference sequence). CDR3 length: 12 residues. In DNA form, the CDR3 reads TGTGCCACCAGCAGAGATCAAGATACGCAGTATTTT. It translates to CATSRDQDTQYF. Full variable domain (remainder filled in from reference TRBV15 and TRBJ2-3): DAMVIQNPRYQVTQFGKPVTLSCSQTLNHNVMYWYQQKSSQAPKLLFHYYDKDFNNEADTPDNFQSRRPNTSFCFLDIRSPGLGDTAMYLCATSRDQDTQYFGPGTRLTVL.

The chain combines TRBV7-9 with TRBJ2-5, with TRBD1 identical over 11 bases. CDR3 length: 16 residues. V shed 5 bases, J shed 3 bases, and the junction held 8 bases outside the gene matches. Germline CDR1 SEHNR, CDR2 FQNEAQ (reference sequence). CDR3 DNA: TGTGCCAGCAGCGATCGGGACAGGGGGGAGAAAGAGACCCAGTACTTC. Translating gives CASSDRDRGEKETQYF. The entire variable domain, with the rest obtained from reference TRBV7-9 and TRBJ2-5, is as follows: DTGVSQNPRHKITKRGQNVTFRCDPISEHNRLYWYRQTLGQGPEFLTYFQNEAQLEKSRLLSDRFSAERPKGSFSTLEIQRTEQGDSAMYLCASSDRDRGEKETQYFGPGTRLLVL.

Of note for this clone: At one end, the junction sequence differs from germline, possibly due to a read error. V gene TRBV27 combines with J gene TRBJ2-1; D perhaps matches TRBD2 (5 bases). In germline, CDR1 is MNHEY, CDR2 SMNVEV (reference sequence). This CDR3 is built from 13 residues. The CDR3 sequence: CASGRGPLNGQFF. The CDR3 DNA reads TGTGCCAGCGGACGAGGGCCCTTAAATGGGCAGTTCTTC.

This clone came up a few times. The chain uses TRBV27 and TRBJ2-7, with TRBD1 as a possible D gene (6 bases). Germline CDR1 and CDR2: MNHEY and SMNVEV (reference sequence). The V end lost 8 bases, the J end lost 2 bases, and 10 bases lay between the germline ends. The CDR3 loop spans 12 amino acids. The CDR3 sequence: CASGRDTYEQYF. The CDR3 bases are TGTGCCAGCGGCCGGGACACCTACGAGCAGTACTTC.

The chain links TRBV19 to TRBJ1-2; a weak D match, TRBD1 (5 bases). Trimming removed 1 base at V and 8 bases at J, with 20 bases between. This CDR3 comprises 16 residues. Looked up from germline, CDR1 is LNHDA and CDR2 is SQIVND (reference sequence). In DNA form, the CDR3 reads TGTGCCAGTAGTATAGGAGCGGGGGAGGGGAGATTCGGCTACACCTTC. Translating it yields CASSIGAGEGRFGYTF.

The CDR3 sequence: CASSPDRTRNEQYF. The CDR3 coding sequence is TGTGCCAGCTCACCCGACCGGACTAGGAACGAGCAGTACTTC. The rearrangement uses TRBV18 and TRBJ2-7; TRBD2 aligns across 7 bases. CDR3 size: 14 residues. V lost 3 bases to trimming and J lost 5 bases; unmatched junction nucleotides: 7. Germline V gives CDR1 KGHSH, CDR2 LQKENI.

This clone appeared a single time. The chain carries TRBV5-1 and TRBJ1-3; possible D gene TRBD1, 6 bases. This CDR3 contains 15 residues. V was shortened by 4 bases and J by 0 bases, with 11 bases between the two germline ends. CDR1 is SGHRS and CDR2 is YFSETQ in the germline V gene. CDR3 coding DNA: TGCGCCAGCAGCCATGGACAGATCTCTGGAAACACCATATATTTT. Amino acids: CASSHGQISGNTIYF.

The rearrangement uses TRBV19 and TRBJ1-2, with TRBD1 matching over 8 bases. There are 14 residues in the CDR3. CDR1 is LNHDA, CDR2 SQIVND, per germline (reference sequence). Trimming removed 7 bases from V and 0 bases from J; junction bases left unmatched: 4. The chain's CDR3 is CASIRQGSNYGYTF. The CDR3 nucleotides read TGTGCCAGTATTCGACAGGGGTCTAACTATGGCTACACCTTC.

This rearrangement joins TRBV6-6 to TRBJ2-2; D is undetermined. CDR3 size: 13 residues. Germline V gene lookup returns CDR1 MNHNY and CDR2 SVGAGI (reference sequence). The V and J ends lost 8 bases and 4 bases respectively, with 11 bases between them. CDR3 DNA sequence: TGTGCCAGCTTTATAAGCCGCACCGGGGAGCTGTTTTTT. Protein: CASFISRTGELFF.

This clone has a single count. The chain is built from TRBV27 and TRBJ1-6; TRBD1 is a possible D gene (6 bases). Germline values: CDR1 MNHEY, CDR2 SMNVEV (reference sequence). CDR3 size: 15 residues. Trimming shortened V by 5 bases and J by 7 bases, and 15 bases separated the two germline ends. The CDR3 region has the DNA TGTGCCAGCAGTCAGGGGTGGGTTTGGAATTCACCCCTCCACTTT. Protein sequence: CASSQGWVWNSPLHF.

V usage is TRBV12-5 and J usage is TRBJ1-1; D is perhaps TRBD1 (5 bases). Germline CDR1 LGHNT, CDR2 FRNRAP. The CDR3 runs to 12 residues. The CDR3 DNA sequence: TGTGCCTCGGGGGGGTTGAACACTGAAGCTTTCTTT. Protein sequence: CASGGLNTEAFF.

V is TRBV10-3 and J is TRBJ1-1; D perhaps matches TRBD1 (5 bases). With 10 bases removed from V and 4 bases from J, the gap between germline ends came to 16 bases. The CDR3 consists of 13 residues. CDR1 is ENHRY, CDR2 SYGVKD, per germline. DNA for the CDR3: TGTGCCAGCTGTCCTCAGGGTGGCACTGAAGCTTTCTTT. It specifies CASCPQGGTEAFF.

The V gene is TRBV19, the J gene TRBJ2-1; 9 bases fit TRBD1. Unmatched junction bases numbered 11, after V lost 11 bases and J lost 6 bases. Germline V gives CDR1 LNHDA, CDR2 SQIVND (reference sequence). The CDR3 totals 14 residues. CDR3 loop: CASRGDRGSNEQFF. CDR3 nucleotide sequence: TGTGCCTCACGGGGAGACAGGGGGTCCAATGAGCAGTTCTTC. The variable domain in full, completed from reference TRBV19 and TRBJ2-1, reads DGGITQSPKYLFRKEGQNVTLSCEQNLNHDAMYWYRQDPGQGLRLIYYSQIVNDFQKGDIAEGYSVSREKKESFPLTVTSAQKNPTAFYLCASRGDRGSNEQFFGPGTRLTVL.

To note about this clone: The sample has other DNA sequences that encode this CDR3 too. V is TRBV25-1 and J is TRBJ2-1; D gene unclear. V lost 5 bases and J lost 5, with 10 bases in between. The CDR3 totals 13 residues. Per the germline V gene, CDR1 is MGHDK and CDR2 is SYGVNS. In nucleotides, the CDR3 is TGTGCCAGCAGTTTATACCGGGACAATGAGCAGTTCTTC. Translation: CASSLYRDNEQFF.

This chain uses TRBV5-3 with TRBJ2-5; TRBD1 matches 8 bases. TRBV5-3 is reported as an ORF; its role is uncertain. J was trimmed by 0 bases and V by 4 bases; bases with no gene match: 5. This CDR3 spans 15 amino acids. The DNA for the CDR3 is TGTGCCAGAAGCACGGGACAGGATGACCAAGAGACCCAGTACTTC. Translation: CARSTGQDDQETQYF.

V gene TRBV5-1 combines with J gene TRBJ2-3; 9 nucleotides align to TRBD2. The CDR3 contains 15 residues. Germline lookup yields CDR1 SGHRS and CDR2 YFSETQ. With V trimmed by 3 bases and J by 7 bases, 9 bases remained unmatched. The CDR3 region is CASSWGREGRNTQYF. The DNA for the CDR3 is TGCGCCAGCAGCTGGGGGCGGGAGGGCCGTAATACGCAGTATTTT.

The genes are TRBV2 and TRBJ2-3; TRBD2 might be the D (5 bases). Trimming stripped 5 bases from V and 1 base from J, with 13 bases between. Germline CDR1 reads SNHLY; CDR2 reads FYNNEI. This CDR3 comprises 15 residues. The CDR3 loop reads CASSPLARGTDTQYF. CDR3 DNA: TGTGCCAGCAGTCCCTTGGCGAGGGGCACAGATACGCAGTATTTT.